This T cell receptor beta chain was found in a study of blood T cell repertoires in COVID-19. Remarks on this clone: Other DNA sequences in this specimen translate into the identical CDR3.

Clones were sequenced by immunoSEQ multiplex PCR, and TCRdb holds only the in-frame ones, with some missing. Of 150,000 or so clones listed, around 85% are singletons. After removal of 0 bases from V and 2 bases from J, the junction contained 1 base not matched to a gene. Germline assignment: CDR1 SGHRS and CDR2 YFSETQ. The CDR3 loop spans 14 amino acids. The sequence was obtained from a man in his fifties who had recovered from COVID-19. V is TRBV5-1 and J is TRBJ2-5; 7 bases are a match to TRBD2. Specimen: PBMCs or T cells enriched from blood (not recorded which). For the CDR3, the DNA is TGCGCCAGCAGCTTGGTGGGGGGGCAAGAGACCCAGTACTTC. Translating it yields CASSLVGGQETQYF.